This TCR beta chain was documented in a study of patients and donors after allogeneic stem cell transplantation. Using its own MiXCR run on the RT-PCR reads, TCRdb lists one record per CDR3 protein. Counted here are 900,000 to 1,000,000 distinct CDR3 sequences, about a sixth occurring once; the ten biggest clones make up roughly 6.4%. The TCR originated in a human donor who was either an allogeneic HSCT recipient or a stem cell or donor lymphocyte infusion donor (not recorded which). It is not recorded whose cells these are; they may come from a transplant donor. Sequencing input: blood, either unsorted or a sorted T cell fraction (not recorded which).

The CDR3 bases are TGTGCCACTGCCCCCACAGGGTTAAGCACTGAAGCTTTCTTT. It encodes CATAPTGLSTEAFF. This chain joins TRBV25-1 and TRBJ1-1; D may be TRBD1 (6 bases). Looked up from germline, CDR1 is MGHDK and CDR2 is SYGVNS. The CDR3 is made up of 14 amino acids. The V gene lost 10 bases and the J gene lost 4 bases, with 19 bases spanning the gap. The whole variable domain, filled in from reference TRBV25-1 and TRBJ1-1, reads EADIYQTPRYLVIGTGKKITLECSQTMGHDKMYWYQQDPGMELHLIHYSYGVNSTEKGDLSSESTVSRIRTEHFPLTLESARPSHTSQYLCATAPTGLSTEAFFGQGTRLTVV.